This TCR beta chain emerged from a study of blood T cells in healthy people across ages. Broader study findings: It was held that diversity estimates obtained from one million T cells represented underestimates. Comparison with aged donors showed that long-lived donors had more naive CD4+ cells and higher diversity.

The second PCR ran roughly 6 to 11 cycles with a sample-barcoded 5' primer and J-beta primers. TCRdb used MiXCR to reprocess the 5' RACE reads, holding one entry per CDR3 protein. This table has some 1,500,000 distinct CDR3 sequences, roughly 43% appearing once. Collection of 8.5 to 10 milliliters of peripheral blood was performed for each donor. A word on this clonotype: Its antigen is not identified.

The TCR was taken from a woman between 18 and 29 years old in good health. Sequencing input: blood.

The CDR3: CASSSGGVGPYNEQFF. The CDR3 DNA is TGTGCCAGCAGCTCAGGGGGCGTCGGACCATACAATGAGCAGTTCTTC. This chain joins TRBV7-9 and TRBJ2-1, with 8 bases matching TRBD1. V shed 4 bases, J shed 4 bases, and the junction held 9 bases outside the gene matches. The CDR3 loop spans 16 amino acids. Germline V gene lookup returns CDR1 SEHNR and CDR2 FQNEAQ (reference sequence). Variable domain in full (rest from reference TRBV7-9 and TRBJ2-1): DTGVSQNPRHKITKRGQNVTFRCDPISEHNRLYWYRQTLGQGPEFLTYFQNEAQLEKSRLLSDRFSAERPKGSFSTLEIQRTEQGDSAMYLCASSSGGVGPYNEQFFGPGTRLTVL.